Below, 30 T cell receptor beta chains from the same sample are listed, as sequenced in a study of cytomegalovirus exposure and HLA in healthy donors. PCR involved 60 Vbeta and 13 Jbeta primers. Profiled with immunoSEQ multiplex PCR; TCRdb holds only in-frame clones, not every one. Of around 120,000 clones in the sample, about three quarters were seen once. The sequenced material came from PBMCs. The receptors come from a woman in her 40s in good health and CMV-seronegative.

Regarding this clone: At one end, the junction sequence differs from germline, possibly due to a read error. The sample carries other DNA sequences with the same CDR3. The chain couples TRBV6-1 to TRBJ1-4; TRBD1 matches 7 bases. Germline V lookup: CDR1 MNHNS, CDR2 SASEGT. The CDR3 totals 12 residues. This chain's CDR3 is CASRQGREKLFF. The CDR3 bases are TGTGCCAGCAGACAGGGGCGGGAAAAGCTGTTTTTT.

This clone was picked up one time. The chain has TRBV7-8 and TRBJ1-5; possible D gene TRBD1, 5 bases. The germline V gene has CDR1 SGHVS and CDR2 FQNEAQ. The CDR3 covers 13 residues. V was clipped by 3 bases and J by 4 bases, with 7 bases between them. CDR3 sequence reads: CASSFRGNQPQHF. The CDR3 DNA reads TGTGCCAGCAGCTTTCGGGGGAATCAGCCCCAGCATTTT. Variable domain in full (rest from reference TRBV7-8 and TRBJ1-5): GAGVSQSPRYKVAKRGQDVALRCDPISGHVSLFWYQQALGQGPEFLTYFQNEAQLDKSGLPSDRFFAERPEGSVSTLKIQRTQQEDSAVYLCASSFRGNQPQHFGDGTRLSIL.

This clone was picked up a small number of times. This chain joins TRBV7-2 and TRBJ2-5; D might be TRBD2 (6 bases). CDR1 is SGHTA and CDR2 is FQGNSA in the germline V gene. The CDR3 sequence is 12 residues long. V lost 3 bases and J 4 bases, leaving 6 bases between the germline ends. In DNA, the CDR3 is TGTGCCAGCAGCTTGCGGGGAGAGACCCAGTACTTC. This translates into CASSLRGETQYF.

This clone was seen a few times. CDR3 residues: CAWIEKEAFF. The CDR3 DNA reads as TGTGCCTGGATCGAGAAGGAAGCTTTCTTT. The gene calls are TRBV30 and TRBJ1-1; no definite D call. The ends were cut back, 4 bases at V and 8 bases at J, with 8 bases in the middle. Germline loops: CDR1 GTSNPN, CDR2 SVGIG (reference sequence). The CDR3 covers 10 residues.

This chain joins TRBV2 and TRBJ1-4; 8 positions agree with TRBD1. The germline V gene encodes CDR1 SNHLY and CDR2 FYNNEI. The trim removed 4 bases at V and 12 bases at J, leaving 10 bases unmatched. CDR3 length: 14 residues. The CDR3 nucleotides read TGTGCCAGCAGTGGCCGGACAGGGAAGTCGCAACTGTTTTTT. This sequence encodes CASSGRTGKSQLFF. Looking up the rest from reference TRBV2 and TRBJ1-4 gives the full variable domain: EPEVTQTPSHQVTQMGQEVILRCVPISNHLYFYWYRQILGQKVEFLVSFYNNEISEKSEIFDDQFSVERPDGSNFTLKIRSTKLEDSAMYFCASSGRTGKSQLFFGSGTQLSVL.

This clone was seen just once. This rearrangement joins TRBV7-8 to TRBJ2-3; the D gene is possibly TRBD2 (5 bases). The CDR3 loop spans 16 amino acids. Germline V gene data show CDR1 as SGHVS and CDR2 as FQNEAQ. V was trimmed by 3 bases and J by 0 bases, leaving 13 bases between them. The CDR3 bases are TGTGCCAGCAGCTTCGGAGAGGAGGATAGCACAGATACGCAGTATTTT. Translation: CASSFGEEDSTDTQYF. Complete variable domain (other parts from reference TRBV7-8 and TRBJ2-3): GAGVSQSPRYKVAKRGQDVALRCDPISGHVSLFWYQQALGQGPEFLTYFQNEAQLDKSGLPSDRFFAERPEGSVSTLKIQRTQQEDSAVYLCASSFGEEDSTDTQYFGPGTRLTVL.

This clone was seen only once. The chain employs TRBV10-1 and TRBJ2-5; D perhaps matches TRBD1 (5 bases). Trimming pared 1 base from V and 0 bases from J, leaving 12 bases between. The germline V gene encodes CDR1 WNHNN and CDR2 SYGVQD (reference sequence). This CDR3 is built from 16 residues. The CDR3 is CASSEFRVEDQETQYF. CDR3 nucleotide sequence: TGCGCCAGCAGTGAGTTCAGGGTTGAGGACCAAGAGACCCAGTACTTC.

This clone has just a few counts. The V call is TRBV30, the J call TRBJ2-7; 11 nucleotides line up with TRBD1. Germline V CDR1 and CDR2: GTSNPN, SVGIG (reference sequence). The CDR3 is made up of 15 amino acids. V shed 3 bases and J 0 bases; nucleotides not matched to a gene: 4. CDR3 protein: CAWRRGTGGSYEQYF. The DNA of the CDR3 is TGTGCCTGGAGACGTGGGACAGGGGGCTCCTACGAGCAGTACTTC.

This clone has a handful of counts. This rearrangement joins TRBV20-1 to TRBJ2-2; D perhaps matches TRBD1 (6 bases). Trimming took 5 bases from V and 14 from J, leaving 15 bases between them. Germline assignment: CDR1 DFQATT and CDR2 SNEGSKA (reference sequence). The CDR3 spans 11 residues. The CDR3 region is CSAARQAELFF. CDR3 nucleotide sequence: TGCAGTGCTGCTAGACAGGCGGAACTGTTTTTT.

This clone has just one count. The V call is TRBV28, the J call TRBJ1-1; maybe TRBD1 (5 bases). CDR1 MDHEN and CDR2 SYDVKM come from the germline V gene. This CDR3 has 14 residues. V was shortened by 0 bases and J by 6 bases, with 11 bases between the two germline ends. The CDR3 is CASSLWGGRAEAFF. The CDR3, as DNA: TGTGCCAGCAGTTTATGGGGGGGAAGGGCTGAAGCTTTCTTT.

A note on this clone: An end of the junction does not agree with germline; a read error may underlie this. The chain carries TRBV7-6 and TRBJ2-6; 13 bases agree with TRBD2. This CDR3 has 18 residues. Germline CDR1 SGHVS, CDR2 FNYEAQ. The CDR3, as DNA: TGTGCCAGCAGCCCGGGACTAGCGGGGTCCGAGGGGGCCAACGGCCTGACTTTC. This gives the protein CASSPGLAGSEGANGLTF.

The gene calls are TRBV29-1 and TRBJ1-1; D is perhaps TRBD1 (6 bases). The V gene lost 7 bases and the J gene lost 4 bases, with 10 bases spanning the gap. Germline CDR1 is SQVTM and CDR2 is ANQGSEA. The CDR3 is 11 amino acids. CDR3 sequence (DNA): TGCAGCGGGCAGGGGAGCACTGAAGCTTTCTTT. This translates into CSGQGSTEAFF.

For the CDR3, the DNA is TGTGCCAGCAGTGCACGACTAGTGAACACCGGGGAGCTGTTTTTT. Its protein product is CASSARLVNTGELFF. The rearrangement uses TRBV27 and TRBJ2-2, with D tentatively TRBD2 (6 bases). V was trimmed by 5 bases and J by 1 base, leaving 11 bases between them. CDR3 length equals 15 residues. Germline V lookup: CDR1 MNHEY, CDR2 SMNVEV (reference sequence).

V usage is TRBV29-1 and J usage is TRBJ2-3, with 11 nucleotides matching TRBD1. J lost 3 bases, V lost 8 bases, and 22 bases had no gene match. Germline V gene data show CDR1 as SQVTM and CDR2 as ANQGSEA. The CDR3 extends over 19 amino acids. The CDR3 DNA reads TGCAGCCCTGGGGGGGGGCCCGGGACAGGGGGGGGAAGGACAGATACGCAGTATTTT. It translates to CSPGGGPGTGGGRTDTQYF.

V and J are TRBV28 and TRBJ2-1; 9 bases are a match to TRBD1. CDR3 length equals 16 residues. CDR1 is MDHEN, CDR2 SYDVKM, per germline. V shed 1 base and J 7 bases; nucleotides not matched to a gene: 8. CDR3 bases: TGTGCCAGCAGTTTATACTGGACAGGGGCTGGGAATGAGCAGTTCTTC. Translating gives CASSLYWTGAGNEQFF. The full variable domain, with the rest looked up from reference TRBV28 and TRBJ2-1, is DVKVTQSSRYLVKRTGEKVFLECVQDMDHENMFWYRQDPGLGLRLIYFSYDVKMKEKGDIPEGYSVSREKKERFSLILESASTNQTSMYLCASSLYWTGAGNEQFFGPGTRLTVL.

This chain joins TRBV6-6 and TRBJ1-1; 8 bases line up with TRBD1. The CDR3 loop spans 12 amino acids. Germline CDR1 is MNHNY and CDR2 is SVGAGI (reference sequence). The J segment lost 11 bases and the V segment lost 6 bases, leaving 8 bases of the junction unmatched. The CDR3 bases are TGTGCCAGCAGACCAGGGGGCGCGGAGGCTTTCTTT. Translating it yields CASRPGGAEAFF.

The chain uses TRBV5-1 and TRBJ2-1, with D maybe TRBD1 (5 bases). Germline V CDR1 and CDR2: SGHRS, YFSETQ. The length of the CDR3 is 11 residues. V shed 7 bases and J shed 7 bases, with 9 bases lying between them. CDR3 DNA: TGCGCCAGCCAAGGGGATAATGAGCAGTTCTTC. It translates to CASQGDNEQFF.

Here the CDR3 reads CASRQGHGTDTQYF. The CDR3 nucleotides read TGTGCCAGCCGTCAGGGGCACGGGACAGATACGCAGTATTTT. The chain employs TRBV27 and TRBJ2-3, with D possibly matching TRBD1 (6 bases). V shed 8 bases and J shed 3 bases, with 15 bases lying between them. CDR3 length equals 14 residues. CDR1 and CDR2 from the germline V gene are MNHEY and SMNVEV (reference sequence).

The rearrangement links TRBV10-3 to TRBJ2-5, with 8 bases matching TRBD2. The CDR3 has 16 residues. The germline V gene encodes CDR1 ENHRY and CDR2 SYGVKD. V dropped 4 bases and J dropped 5; count of bases not matched to a gene: 12. In DNA form, the CDR3 reads TGTGCCATCAGTGGGGGAGGGGCTAGCGGGTCCGAGACCCAGTACTTC. Amino acid sequence: CAISGGGASGSETQYF.

The CDR3 nucleotides are TGTGCCAGCAGTGAATACCTCGAGGGAGAGAACACTGAAGCTTTCTTT. It codes for CASSEYLEGENTEAFF. The chain couples TRBV6-1 to TRBJ1-1; no clear D. V was pared by 2 bases and J by 1 base, with 14 bases between. Germline CDR1 and CDR2: MNHNS and SASEGT. The CDR3 covers 16 residues.

CDR3 residues: CASQGADYGYTF. In DNA, the CDR3 is TGTGCCAGCCAGGGGGCGGACTATGGCTACACCTTC. The gene calls are TRBV28 and TRBJ1-2, with TRBD1 matching over 8 bases. The length of the CDR3 is 12 residues. CDR1 is MDHEN and CDR2 is SYDVKM in the germline V gene. Losses at the gene ends were 8 bases for V and 3 bases for J; bases not matched to a gene: 2.

This clone appeared once. The junction shows a germline mismatch at one end, possibly a read error. The rearrangement uses TRBV28 and TRBJ1-3, with 8 nucleotides matching TRBD1. Germline lookup yields CDR1 MDHEN and CDR2 SYDVKM. The CDR3 totals 16 residues. CDR3 sequence reads: CASSPPPGQGGDTIYF. The CDR3 nucleotides read TGTGCCAGCAGTCCACCTCCCGGACAGGGTGGAGACACCATATATTTT.

As regards this clone: Its ends do not fully match the called genes, so a read error is possible. The chain is built from TRBV2 and TRBJ2-2, with D perhaps matching TRBD2 (5 bases). Germline CDR1 reads SNHLY; CDR2 reads FYNNEI. The CDR3 has 14 amino acids. The CDR3 loop reads CASTDGANTGELSF. The CDR3 DNA reads TGTGCCAGCACGGACGGAGCGAACACCGGGGAGCTGTCTTTT.

The table lists this clone with a count of one. The chain carries TRBV25-1 and TRBJ1-1; D possibly corresponds to TRBD1 (5 bases). Trimming pared 3 bases from V and 11 bases from J, leaving 13 bases between. The CDR3 has 12 amino acids. Looked up from germline, CDR1 is MGHDK and CDR2 is SYGVNS. CDR3 in amino acids: CASSEGSGGAFF. DNA of the CDR3: TGTGCCAGCAGTGAGGGATCCGGGGGGGCTTTCTTT.

The V and J genes are TRBV19 and TRBJ2-7; unclear D gene. V lost 6 bases and J 0 bases, leaving 9 bases between the germline ends. Germline V gene lookup returns CDR1 LNHDA and CDR2 SQIVND (reference sequence). The length of the CDR3 is 13 residues. The CDR3 nucleotides are TGTGCCAGTAGCGGCGGTTACTCCTACGAGCAGTACTTC. Its protein product is CASSGGYSYEQYF.

The V call is TRBV9, the J call TRBJ1-4; a weak D match, TRBD1 (6 bases). Deletions cut 4 bases from V and 4 bases from J, with 14 bases between. The germline gives CDR1 SGDLS, CDR2 YYNGEE. This CDR3 has 15 amino acids. As DNA, the CDR3 is TGTGCCAGCAGCATAGAGACAGGTTATAATGAAAAACTGTTTTTT. Translation gives CASSIETGYNEKLFF.

V is TRBV28 and J is TRBJ1-1; D is unresolved. Germline CDR1 reads MDHEN; CDR2 reads SYDVKM. This CDR3 has 15 amino acids. Trimming cost V 2 bases and J 4 bases, with 14 bases left between them. CDR3 residues: CASSLSLPAGTEAFF. The CDR3 region has the DNA TGTGCCAGCAGTTTAAGTCTACCGGCGGGCACTGAAGCTTTCTTT. Combining the CDR3 with reference TRBV28 and TRBJ1-1 gives the whole variable domain DVKVTQSSRYLVKRTGEKVFLECVQDMDHENMFWYRQDPGLGLRLIYFSYDVKMKEKGDIPEGYSVSREKKERFSLILESASTNQTSMYLCASSLSLPAGTEAFFGQGTRLTVV.

The DNA of the CDR3 is TGTGCCAGCAGCTGGGGACTAGCGGGAGGGTACACAGATACGCAGTATTTT. This codes for CASSWGLAGGYTDTQYF. The chain uses TRBV5-6 and TRBJ2-3, with TRBD2 matching 16 bases. With V trimmed by 3 bases and J by 2 bases, 3 bases remained unmatched. In germline, CDR1 is SGHDT, CDR2 YYEEEE. This CDR3 contains 17 residues.

This clone appeared a single time. J is TRBJ1-5 and V is TRBV6-1; 7 bases match TRBD1. After removal of 6 bases from V and 9 bases from J, the junction contained 8 bases not matched to a gene. The CDR3 contains 13 residues. Germline CDR1 MNHNS, CDR2 SASEGT. CDR3 residues: CASRDRVGLPQHF. The CDR3 DNA follows: TGTGCCAGCAGAGACAGGGTGGGTTTGCCCCAGCATTTT.

The chain couples TRBV4-2 to TRBJ1-6, with unresolved D. The CDR3 totals 15 residues. Trimming cost V 1 base and J 9 bases, with 13 bases left between them. Germline loops: CDR1 LGHNA, CDR2 YNFKEQ. The CDR3 reads CASSQGLFAGSPLHF. The CDR3 nucleotides read TGTGCCAGCAGCCAAGGGCTCTTCGCGGGTTCACCCCTCCACTTT.